The rows below give T cell receptor beta chains drawn from one sample of a study of identical twins. TCRdb re-analysed the 5' RACE reads in MiXCR, keeping a single row per CDR3 protein. The data show more than 1.5 million distinct CDR3 sequences, about 30% seen once. The sample taken for sequencing was cord blood. Receptors were obtained from a newborn girl in good health. Each CDR3 is given with its conserved first and last residue. The D gene is left open where the match is weak. Clone size is stated in some rows and not others, as once, few, many or a class when expanded.

j_gene: TRBJ2-7; v_gene: TRBV20-1; d_gene: .; abundance: many; CDR3aa: CSARGYSYEQYF; CDR3nt: TGCAGTGCTAGAGGTTACTCCTACGAGCAGTACTTC
j_gene: TRBJ1-2; v_gene: TRBV20-1; d_gene: .; abundance: .; CDR3aa: CSARPLQGGGYGYTF; CDR3nt: TGCAGTGCTAGACCACTACAGGGCGGGGGTTATGGCTACACCTTC
j_gene: TRBJ2-1; v_gene: TRBV20-1; d_gene: .; abundance: .; CDR3aa: CSATGDSYNEQFF; CDR3nt: TGCAGTGCCACGGGGGACTCCTACAATGAGCAGTTCTTC
j_gene: TRBJ1-6; v_gene: TRBV25-1; d_gene: .; abundance: .; CDR3aa: CASSEYKFNSPLHF; CDR3nt: TGTGCCAGCAGTGAATATAAGTTTAATTCACCCCTCCACTTT
j_gene: TRBJ2-3; v_gene: TRBV27; d_gene: .; abundance: .; CDR3aa: CASSLARAADTQYF; CDR3nt: TGTGCCAGCAGTTTGGCCAGGGCGGCAGATACGCAGTATTTT
j_gene: TRBJ1-2; v_gene: TRBV20-1; d_gene: .; abundance: few; CDR3aa: CSARDGLRQHGYTF; CDR3nt: TGCAGTGCTAGAGACGGCCTCCGACAGCATGGCTACACCTTC
j_gene: TRBJ2-2; v_gene: TRBV28; d_gene: TRBD2; abundance: .; CDR3aa: CASSLRPGGATGELFF; CDR3nt: TGTGCCAGCAGTTTAAGGCCGGGAGGGGCGACCGGGGAGCTGTTTTTT
j_gene: TRBJ1-5; v_gene: TRBV20-1; d_gene: .; abundance: .; CDR3aa: CSARGSDYSNQPQHF; CDR3nt: TGCAGTGCTAGGGGGAGCGATTATAGCAATCAGCCCCAGCATTTT
j_gene: TRBJ2-7; v_gene: TRBV7-2; d_gene: TRBD1; abundance: .; CDR3aa: CASSPRQGTTYEQYF; CDR3nt: TGTGCCAGCAGCCCTAGACAGGGGACGACTTACGAGCAGTACTTC
j_gene: TRBJ1-2; v_gene: TRBV11-2; d_gene: .; abundance: once; CDR3aa: CASSLEQIYTF; CDR3nt: TGTGCCAGCAGCTTAGAACAGATCTACACCTTC
j_gene: TRBJ2-7; v_gene: TRBV6-1; d_gene: .; abundance: .; CDR3aa: CASSEKMTYEQYF; CDR3nt: TGTGCCAGCAGTGAAAAGATGACCTACGAGCAGTACTTC
j_gene: TRBJ2-7; v_gene: TRBV5-1; d_gene: .; abundance: .; CDR3aa: CASSLQAASYEQYF; CDR3nt: TGCGCCAGCAGCTTGCAGGCGGCTAGCTACGAGCAGTACTTC
j_gene: TRBJ2-7; v_gene: TRBV14; d_gene: TRBD2; abundance: few; CDR3aa: CASSRGGRHEQYF; CDR3nt: TGTGCCAGCAGCCGCGGCGGGAGGCACGAGCAGTACTTC
j_gene: TRBJ2-7; v_gene: TRBV7-8; d_gene: .; abundance: .; CDR3aa: CASSLGGEYEQYF; CDR3nt: TGTGCCAGCAGCTTAGGAGGGGAATACGAGCAGTACTTC